A single T cell receptor beta chain is shown here with its context. Its antigen remains unknown. There were only Caucasian adults among the donors, and all lived in Nashville, Tennessee. In the CD4+ fraction, cells were divided into CD45RA+ naive and CD45RA-negative memory subsets. This sample is part of a study of shared clonotypes between healthy human individuals. General study points: Relative to clonotypes present in all four donors, those not shared had lower generation probabilities. Only blood was sampled; tissue repertoires likely differ.

CDR1 is SGHRS, CDR2 YFSETQ, per germline. This CDR3 has 16 amino acids. The V and J ends lost 0 bases and 7 bases, in that order; junction bases with no gene match: 6. Produced via immunoSEQ multiplex PCR; TCRdb's table is partial and in-frame only. The sample lists approximately 1,500,000 clones, more than 95% occurring once. This chain joins TRBV5-1 and TRBJ2-1, with 11 nucleotides matching TRBD2. The TCR sequence derives from a young man in good health. The sample was naive CD4+ T cells sorted from blood. Subset noted: CD45RA+ positively selected. CDR3 amino acids: CASSLVGTSGSNEQFF. The CDR3 DNA reads as TGCGCCAGCAGCTTGGTAGGGACTAGCGGTTCAAATGAGCAGTTCTTC.